Listed below are T cell receptor beta chains from one sample, sequenced in a study of blood T cell repertoires in COVID-19. Profiled with immunoSEQ multiplex PCR; TCRdb holds only in-frame clones, not every one. The repertoire has around 76,000 clones, around nine tenths of them found once; the top ten carry approximately 5%. Sample: peripheral blood. Receptors were obtained from a human donor in a cohort sampled during active COVID-19. Both conserved end residues are part of each CDR3. D genes are given only for firm matches. Not every row has a clone size; where given, it reads once, few, many or a size class.

>TRBJ1-2|TRBV20-1|.|.
CSAPEYYGYTF
TGCAGTGCCCCGGAGTACTATGGCTACACCTTC
>TRBJ1-1|TRBV3-1/TRBV3-2|TRBD1|once
CASSGAGQGAVTEAFF
TGTGCCAGCAGCGGAGCGGGACAGGGGGCGGTCACTGAAGCTTTCTTT
>TRBJ1-6|TRBV6-2/TRBV6-3|.|.
CASSKPYSPLHF
TGTGCCAGCAGCAAGCCCTATTCACCCCTCCACTTT
>TRBJ2-7|TRBV5-4|TRBD2|once
CASSERGENEQYF
TGTGCCAGCAGCGAGCGGGGGGAAAACGAGCAGTACTTC
>TRBJ1-6|TRBV5-1|TRBD1|.
CASSGTGASSYNSPLHF
TGCGCCAGCAGCGGGACAGGGGCCAGCTCCTATAATTCACCCCTCCACTTT
>TRBJ1-5|TRBV6-5|.|.
CASSTHSNQPQHF
TGTGCCAGCAGTACACATAGCAATCAGCCCCAGCATTTT
>TRBJ2-1|TRBV5-1|TRBD1|once
CASSFGTGGNEQFF
TGCGCCAGCAGCTTCGGGACAGGGGGTAATGAGCAGTTCTTC
>TRBJ2-7|TRBV6-1|.|.
CASSETSELYEQYF
TGTGCCAGCAGTGAAACGTCGGAGTTATACGAGCAGTACTTC
>TRBJ1-6|TRBV6-5|TRBD1|once
CASRPGQGTSPLHF
TGTGCCAGCAGACCGGGACAGGGTACTTCACCCCTCCACTTT
>TRBJ2-3|TRBV11-2|TRBD2|.
CASSYRLAGAPDTQYF
TGTGCCAGCAGCTACAGACTAGCGGGCGCACCAGATACGCAGTATTTT
>TRBJ2-5|TRBV30|.|.
CAWGQGETQYF
TGTGCCTGGGGCCAGGGGGAGACCCAGTACTTC
>TRBJ2-1|TRBV5-4|.|.
CASSLGVTTNEQFF
TGTGCCAGCAGCTTGGGGGTGACTACCAATGAGCAGTTCTTC
>TRBJ2-1|TRBV11-1|TRBD2|.
CASSPGLAGRQFF
TGTGCCAGCAGCCCGGGACTAGCGGGGCGGCAGTTCTTC
>TRBJ2-5|TRBV6-2/TRBV6-3|.|.
CASSYGGAETQYF
TGTGCCAGCAGTTACGGGGGGGCAGAGACCCAGTACTTC
>TRBJ1-6|TRBV6-5|.|.
CASRGGLVSPLHF
TGTGCCAGCAGAGGAGGGCTTGTATCACCCCTCCACTTT
>TRBJ2-1|TRBV10-1|.|.
CASSTRTMDSSLHNEQFF
TGCGCCAGCAGTACCAGAACGATGGACAGTTCCCTACACAATGAGCAGTTCTTC
>TRBJ1-5|TRBV10-3|TRBD1|.
CAISMTGANQPQHF
TGTGCCATCAGTATGACAGGGGCCAATCAGCCCCAGCATTTT
>TRBJ1-1|TRBV29-1|.|.
CSVEGTENTEAFF
TGCAGCGTTGAAGGTACAGAGAACACTGAAGCTTTCTTT
>TRBJ2-3|TRBV30|.|.
CAWSVRGGTDTQYF
TGTGCCTGGAGTGTACGCGGAGGCACAGATACGCAGTATTTT